This T cell receptor (beta chain) was found in a study of breast tumors, draining lymph nodes, adjacent tissues (dated by TCRdb to about 2016). With respect to the entire study: In breast cancer patients, the study compared the TCR beta repertoires of tumor, adjacent nontumor tissue and axillary lymph nodes. In human breast cancer, the study set out to evaluate how tumor, surrounding tissue and draining lymph node repertoires relate to one another and whether T cells may move between these sites.

Ends trimmed: V by 7 bases, J by 6 bases; bases unmatched to a gene: 17. CDR1 and CDR2, looked up from the germline V gene, are SGHTA and FQGNSA. Measured from the cysteine to the phenylalanine, the CDR3 is 18 residues long. Just CDR3 DNA is preserved here, 54 bases in frame from base 1. TCRdb lists the instrument as Illumina HiSeq 2000. TCR beta chain libraries were generated by multiplex PCR amplification. High-throughput sequencing was used to analyze the amplified TCR beta chain products. Starting from the raw public reads, TCRdb applied fastp trimming at Q25, assembled clones with MiXCR and retained in-frame beta chains. Entries are consolidated by CDR3 protein sequence, retaining the most common genes and DNA. The sample includes 150,000 to 200,000 distinct CDR3 sequences, with approximately 30% observed a single time. The top ten clones comprise approximately 4.3% of the sample. Lymph node samples came from the axillary draining lymph nodes of breast cancer patients.

The research as a whole found: A scenario in which most tumor T cells derive from the lymph node and then expand within tumor tissue was judged to be consistent with the data. Tumor and nontumor tissue repertoires were found to be significantly more similar in luminal-like than in basal-like breast cancer. The study presented the conclusion that tumor T cells originate in lymph nodes as consistent with a hypothesis, not as something directly demonstrated. Tumor T-cell repertoires showed less diversity than lymph node repertoires and more diversity than nontumor tissue repertoires, and tumor T-cell repertoires showed preferential V and J gene usage.

The sample holds many counts of this clonotype. This receptor's antigen is unknown. Per-nucleotide qualities are absent, and no much larger clonotype sits a single base away. The sequencing sample was made of axillary lymph node tissue. The sequence is built from TRBV7-2 and TRBJ2-1, with 11 bases aligning to TRBD1. This TCR derives from a female donor with breast cancer. Some clones in this sample may be carry-over from other donors' samples. The encoded CDR3 is CASTERPGQGVVGNEQFF. Here is the DNA: TGTGCCAGCACCGAGAGACCGGGACAGGGGGTGGTTGGCAATGAGCAGTTCTTC.